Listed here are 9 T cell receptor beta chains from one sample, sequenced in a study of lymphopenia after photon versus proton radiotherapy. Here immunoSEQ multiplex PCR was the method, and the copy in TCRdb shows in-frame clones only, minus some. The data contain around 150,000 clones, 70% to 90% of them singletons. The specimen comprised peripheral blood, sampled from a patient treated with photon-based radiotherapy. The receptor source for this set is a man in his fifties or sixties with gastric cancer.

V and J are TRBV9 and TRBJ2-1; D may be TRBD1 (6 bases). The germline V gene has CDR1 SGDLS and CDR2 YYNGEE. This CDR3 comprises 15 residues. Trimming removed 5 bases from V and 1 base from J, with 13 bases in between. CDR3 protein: CASSPHRESYNEQFF. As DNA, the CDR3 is TGTGCCAGCAGTCCCCACAGGGAATCCTACAATGAGCAGTTCTTC.

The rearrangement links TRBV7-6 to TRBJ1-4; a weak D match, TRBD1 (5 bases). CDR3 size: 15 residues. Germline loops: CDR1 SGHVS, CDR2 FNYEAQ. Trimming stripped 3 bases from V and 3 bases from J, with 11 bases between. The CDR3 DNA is TGTGCCAGCAGCTTCGGGGCAGGACCTAATGAAAAACTGTTTTTT. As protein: CASSFGAGPNEKLFF.

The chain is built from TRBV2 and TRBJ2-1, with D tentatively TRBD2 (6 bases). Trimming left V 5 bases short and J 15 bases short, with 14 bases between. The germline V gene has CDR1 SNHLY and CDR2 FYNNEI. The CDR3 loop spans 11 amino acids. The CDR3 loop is CASSWDSLAFF. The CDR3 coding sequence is TGTGCCAGCAGTTGGGACTCCCTGGCGTTCTTC.

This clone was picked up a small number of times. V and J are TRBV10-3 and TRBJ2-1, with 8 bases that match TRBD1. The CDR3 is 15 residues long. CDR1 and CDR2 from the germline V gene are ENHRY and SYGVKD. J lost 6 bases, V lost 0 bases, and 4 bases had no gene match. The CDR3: CAISESGRGPNEQFF. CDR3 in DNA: TGTGCCATCAGTGAGTCGGGCAGGGGGCCCAATGAGCAGTTCTTC.

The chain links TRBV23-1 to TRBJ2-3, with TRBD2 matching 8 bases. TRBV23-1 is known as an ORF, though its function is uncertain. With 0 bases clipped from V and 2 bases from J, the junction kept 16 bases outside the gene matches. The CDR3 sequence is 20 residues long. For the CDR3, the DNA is TGCGCCAGCAGTCAATCGGGGACGGAGAGCGGGAGTAGTTCCACAGATACGCAGTATTTT. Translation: CASSQSGTESGSSSTDTQYF.

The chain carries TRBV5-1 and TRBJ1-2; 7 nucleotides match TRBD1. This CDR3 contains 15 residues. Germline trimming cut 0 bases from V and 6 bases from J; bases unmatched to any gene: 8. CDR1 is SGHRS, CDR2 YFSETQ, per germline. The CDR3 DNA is TGCGCCAGCAGCTTGGCCACGCGACAGGGTCATGGCTACACCTTC. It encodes CASSLATRQGHGYTF.

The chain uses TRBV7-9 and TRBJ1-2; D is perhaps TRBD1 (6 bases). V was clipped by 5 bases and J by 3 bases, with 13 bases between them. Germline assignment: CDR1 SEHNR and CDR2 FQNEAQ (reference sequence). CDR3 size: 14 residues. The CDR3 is CASSRQGFDYGYTF. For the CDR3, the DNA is TGTGCCAGCAGCCGTCAGGGGTTTGACTATGGCTACACCTTC.

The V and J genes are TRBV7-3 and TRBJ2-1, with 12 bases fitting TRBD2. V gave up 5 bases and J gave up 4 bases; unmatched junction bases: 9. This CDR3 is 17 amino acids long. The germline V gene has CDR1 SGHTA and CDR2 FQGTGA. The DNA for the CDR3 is TGTGCCAGCAGCCCAACTAGCGGGAGGACCTTGTACAATGAGCAGTTCTTC. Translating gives CASSPTSGRTLYNEQFF.

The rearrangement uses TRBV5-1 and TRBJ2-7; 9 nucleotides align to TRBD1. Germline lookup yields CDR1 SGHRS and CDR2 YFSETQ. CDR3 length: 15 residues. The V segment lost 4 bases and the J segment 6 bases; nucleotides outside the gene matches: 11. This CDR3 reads CASSTGTGTIREQYF. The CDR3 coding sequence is TGCGCCAGCAGCACCGGGACAGGGACTATCCGCGAGCAGTACTTC.